This T cell receptor (beta chain) was captured in a study of CD8 T cells in ankylosing spondylitis. Quantitative 5'-RACE with molecular barcodes produced the TCR beta libraries. TCRdb reanalysed the 5' RACE reads using MiXCR and keeps one entry per CDR3 protein. Of fewer than 450,000 distinct CDR3 sequences listed, 15% to 20% are singletons. On this clonotype: Its antigen is undetermined.

Germline V gives CDR1 MDHEN, CDR2 SYDVKM. Trimming took off 0 bases at V and 6 bases at J, with 7 bases between the two ends. There are 13 residues in the CDR3. Overall study results and limits: Clones that were linked to disease were CD8+ and were relatively rare in peripheral blood. Made up of fewer than ten highly homologous variants, a TCR beta motif appeared characteristic of ankylosing spondylitis blood. Within matched ankylosing spondylitis synovial fluid, disease-linked clones were reportedly significantly enriched. Certain motif variants had earlier appeared in reactive arthritis synovial fluid and blood.

Sequencing was performed on blood, either unsorted or a sorted T cell fraction (not recorded which). The genes are TRBV28 and TRBJ2-3; D possibly matches TRBD1 or TRBD2 (5 bases each). The sequence was collected from a male donor with ankylosing spondylitis. As DNA, the CDR3 is TGTGCCAGCAGTTTATGGGGGGAGGATACGCAGTATTTT. Translation: CASSLWGEDTQYF.